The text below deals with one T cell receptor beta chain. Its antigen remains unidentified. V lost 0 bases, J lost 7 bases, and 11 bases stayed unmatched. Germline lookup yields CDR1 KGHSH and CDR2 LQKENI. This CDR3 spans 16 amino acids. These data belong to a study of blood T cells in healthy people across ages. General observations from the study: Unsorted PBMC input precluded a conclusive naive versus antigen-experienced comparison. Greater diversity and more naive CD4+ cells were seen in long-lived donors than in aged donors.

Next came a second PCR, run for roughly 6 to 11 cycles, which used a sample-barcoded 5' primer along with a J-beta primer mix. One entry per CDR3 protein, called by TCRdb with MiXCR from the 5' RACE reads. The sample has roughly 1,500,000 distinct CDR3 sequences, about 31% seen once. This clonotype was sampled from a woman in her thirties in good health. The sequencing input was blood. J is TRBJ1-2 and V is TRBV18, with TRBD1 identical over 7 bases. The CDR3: CASSPPSSTGVGGYTF. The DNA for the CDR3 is TGTGCCAGCTCACCACCGAGTAGCACAGGGGTCGGTGGCTACACCTTC.